Below, one TCR beta chain is given with its context. Its cognate antigen is unknown. The sample is drawn from a study of cytomegalovirus exposure and HLA in healthy donors. Study information: Drawn from HLA-typed donors, around 85 million unique TCRs were held in an early data release. Assignment to the Caucasian-associated ancestry cluster applied to around 76% of the approximately 380 genotyped donors. Overall study findings and caveats: V- and J-gene trimming in TCR beta was tied to a missense DCLRE1C variant by an analysis performed later.

The CDR3 runs to 14 residues. V dropped 3 bases and J dropped 6 bases, with 14 bases sitting between them. The V gene's germline CDR1 is SGDLS and CDR2 YYNGEE. The study ran its PCR with 60 Vbeta and 13 Jbeta primers. Sequencing used immunoSEQ multiplex PCR; TCRdb keeps in-frame clones, though not all of them. In the table there are about 83,000 clones, 78% of which are singletons. Sequencing was performed on PBMCs. V and J are TRBV9 and TRBJ2-3; possibly TRBD2 for D (5 bases). The receptor's source is a man aged 18 to 29 in good health and CMV-seropositive. CDR3: CASSADTSGDTQYF. The CDR3, as DNA: TGTGCCAGCAGCGCTGACACCTCGGGGGATACGCAGTATTTT.